This T cell receptor (beta chain) was observed in a study of T cell clonality in common variable immunodeficiency. Whole-study findings and limits: Compared with controls, CVID subjects had fewer shared TCRbeta clones. In common variable immunodeficiency, TCR beta chains reportedly carried fewer deletions and N-nucleotide insertions.

Both groups were predominantly of Caucasian heritage. This clone was counted ten times or more. What it binds is unknown. The table came from immunoSEQ multiplex PCR; TCRdb's copy has only in-frame clones and leaves some out. This sample comprises 45,000 to 70,000 clones, none seen once only. The clonotype was recovered from a person aged 18 to 75 in good health. The specimen sequenced was peripheral blood mononuclear cells.

The CDR3 is CATGGGTNEKLFF. The DNA read from the CDR3 is TGTGCCACCGGGGGGGGCACTAATGAAAAA. V gene TRBV7-9 combines with J gene TRBJ1-4, with a tentative D call TRBD1 (6 bases). The CDR3 goes on 3 residues after the read ends, and that part is filled in from the germline J gene. V was clipped by 10 bases and J by 2 bases, with 11 bases between them. From germline, CDR1 is SEHNR and CDR2 FQNEAQ (reference sequence). The CDR3 runs to 13 residues.